These T cell receptor beta chains were read from a single sample in a study of graft-versus-host responses after intestinal transplantation. Measured with immunoSEQ multiplex PCR; TCRdb has only the in-frame clones, and not every one. The data show about 6,400 clones, around four fifths seen once. The sequencing used ileum tissue, collected roughly 300 days after intestinal transplant. The receptors were sampled from a human patient who received an intestinal transplant, so some T cells may come from the graft donor. CDR3s include the opening cysteine and the closing phenylalanine or tryptophan. A D gene is named only where the DNA matches it firmly. Some rows mark clone size as missing; the rest say once, few, many or name a class of expanded clone.

CDR3 protein	CDR3 DNA	D gene	V gene	clone size	J gene
CASSIVGARRGYTF	TGTGCCAGTAGTATAGTTGGGGCGCGAAGGGGCTACACCTTC	-	TRBV19	-	TRBJ1-2
CASSARRKDYGYTF	TGTGCCAGCAGCGCTCGACGGAAGGACTATGGCTACACCTTC	-	TRBV21-1	large	TRBJ1-2
CASSDSSGGADTQYF	TGTGCCAGCAGTGACTCGAGCGGGGGGGCAGATACGCAGTATTTT	TRBD2	TRBV6-4	-	TRBJ2-3
CASSLDDLVKNIQYF	TGTGCCAGCAGCTTAGACGACTTGGTCAAAAACATTCAGTACTTC	-	TRBV11-2	-	TRBJ2-4
CASSLGPALEDTQYF	TGCGCCAGCAGCCTCGGTCCGGCCCTGGAGGATACGCAGTATTTT	-	TRBV4-1	-	TRBJ2-3
CASREGELNSPLHF	TGTGCCAGCAGGGAAGGCGAACTCAATTCACCCCTCCACTTT	-	TRBV25-1	-	TRBJ1-6
CASRTEGGYTF	TGTGCCAGCAGAACCGAGGGGGGCTACACCTTC	-	TRBV28	-	TRBJ1-2
CASIGQGASNEQYF	TGTGCCAGCATCGGACAGGGGGCGTCTAACGAGCAGTACTTC	TRBD1	TRBV6-1	-	TRBJ2-7
CASSNRGYYGYTF	TGTGCCAGTAGTAACAGGGGGTACTATGGCTACACCTTC	TRBD1	TRBV19	-	TRBJ1-2
CASSLGPRQLYTF	TGTGCCAGCAGCTTAGGGCCGAGACAGCTCTACACCTTC	-	TRBV7-2	-	TRBJ1-2
CASSFGTANTGELFF	TGCGCCAGCAGCTTCGGGACGGCGAACACCGGGGAGCTGTTTTTT	-	TRBV5-1	-	TRBJ2-2
CASSKLENCPGAQYF	TGTGCCAGCAGCAAATTGGAGAACTGCCCCGGAGCCCAGTACTTC	-	TRBV21-1	-	TRBJ2-5
CASSRGQQETQYF	TGCGCCAGCAGCCGTGGACAGCAAGAGACCCAGTACTTC	-	TRBV4-1	-	TRBJ2-5
CAGWYEQYF	TGTGCCGGGTGGTACGAGCAGTACTTC	-	TRBV28	-	TRBJ2-7
CASSYTRTRQETQYF	TGTGCCAGCAGTTACACCAGGACCCGCCAAGAGACCCAGTACTTC	-	TRBV6-5	-	TRBJ2-5
CASSFRGSVGETQYF	TGTGCCAGCAGCTTTCGGGGTAGTGTGGGGGAGACCCAGTACTTC	-	TRBV7-3	-	TRBJ2-5